This record looks at one TCR beta chain sequence and its context. Antigen unknown. The sample comes from a study of shared clonotypes between healthy human individuals. General study points: Across several donors, naive CD4 shared around 5.4%, naive CD8 more than 3%, memory CD4 more than 2%, memory CD8 0.4%. There were few donors, and this limited the genetic and exposure-history diversity represented.

The CDR3 is 13 residues long. Trimming cost V 9 bases and J 5 bases; bases outside gene matches: 8. Germline V gene lookup returns CDR1 SGHVS and CDR2 FQNEAQ. All the donors were Caucasian adults who lived in Nashville, Tennessee. Assay used: immunoSEQ multiplex PCR; TCRdb lists only in-frame clones, some missing. The sample yields under 2,500,000 clones, 90% to 96% seen once. This TCR came from a man between 18 and 29 years old in good health. The sample was naive CD4+ T cells sorted from blood. Subset noted: CD45RA+ positively selected. V and J are TRBV7-8 and TRBJ2-7, with 9 nucleotides matching TRBD1. CDR3 loop: CASRGQGSHEQYF. For the CDR3, the DNA is TGTGCCAGTCGGGGACAGGGCTCTCACGAGCAGTACTTC.